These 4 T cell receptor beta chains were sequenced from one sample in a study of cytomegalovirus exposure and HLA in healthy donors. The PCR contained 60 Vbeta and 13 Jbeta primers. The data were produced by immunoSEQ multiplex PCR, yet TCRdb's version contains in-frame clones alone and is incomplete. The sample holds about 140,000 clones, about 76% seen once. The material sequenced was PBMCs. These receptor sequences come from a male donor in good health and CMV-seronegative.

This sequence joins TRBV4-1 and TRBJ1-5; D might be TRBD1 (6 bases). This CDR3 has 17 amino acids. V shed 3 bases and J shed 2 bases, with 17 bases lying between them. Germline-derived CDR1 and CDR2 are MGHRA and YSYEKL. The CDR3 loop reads CASSHGQQSAGNQPQHF. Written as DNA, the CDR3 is TGCGCCAGCAGCCACGGACAGCAGAGTGCAGGCAATCAGCCCCAGCATTTT.

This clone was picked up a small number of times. This CDR3 is CAWSTTGTPPYEQYF. In DNA, the CDR3 is TGTGCCTGGAGTACTACGGGGACACCCCCCTACGAGCAGTACTTC. V gene TRBV30 combines with J gene TRBJ2-7; D is perhaps TRBD1 (6 bases). This CDR3 region has 15 residues. V was shortened by 2 bases and J by 2 bases, with 16 bases between the two germline ends. In germline, CDR1 is GTSNPN, CDR2 SVGIG (reference sequence).

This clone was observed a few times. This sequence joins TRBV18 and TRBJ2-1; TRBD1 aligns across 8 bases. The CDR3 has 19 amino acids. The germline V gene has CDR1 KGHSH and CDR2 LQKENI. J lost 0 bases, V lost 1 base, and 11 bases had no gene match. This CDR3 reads CASSPLTGGSSSSYNEQFF. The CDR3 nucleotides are TGTGCCAGCTCACCACTCACAGGGGGGTCATCCAGCTCCTACAATGAGCAGTTCTTC.

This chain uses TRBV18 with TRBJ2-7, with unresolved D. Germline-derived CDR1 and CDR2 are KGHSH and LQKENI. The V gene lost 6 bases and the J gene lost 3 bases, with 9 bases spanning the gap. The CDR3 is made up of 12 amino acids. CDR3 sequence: CASSSQDYEQYF. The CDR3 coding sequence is TGTGCCAGCTCGTCTCAGGACTACGAGCAGTACTTC.